Listed below are T cell receptor beta chains from one sample, sequenced in a study of T-cell reconstitution after alpha-beta-depleted transplantation in children. One entry per CDR3 protein results from TCRdb running MiXCR on the PCR reads. The sample consists of 100,000 to 120,000 distinct CDR3 sequences, 5% to 8% of them appearing once. The sample consisted of PBMCs, mostly from graft donor cells, taken 360 days after TCRalphabeta/CD19-depleted stem cell transplant. These receptor sequences come from a male patient between 2 and 15 years old who had a stem cell transplant for acute lymphoblastic leukemia, so the T cells may come from the graft donor. Each CDR3 is given with its conserved first and last residue. The D gene is left open where the match is weak. Rows may omit the clone size; those that give it use once, few, many or a size class.

v_gene	abundance	d_gene	j_gene	CDR3nt	CDR3aa
TRBV20-1	many	TRBD1	TRBJ2-2	TGCAGTGCTAGATCTGAGGGGGCCTCCCGGGATTATCTGGAGCTGTTTTTT	CSARSEGASRDYLELFF
TRBV28	few	NA	TRBJ1-5	TGTGCCATCCAGTTTCCGTATAGCAATCAGCCCCAGCATTTT	CAIQFPYSNQPQHF
TRBV5-1	few	NA	TRBJ2-7	TGCGCCAGCAGCACGACAGACTCCTACGAGCAGTACTTC	CASSTTDSYEQYF
TRBV12-3/TRBV12-4	many	TRBD1	TRBJ1-4	TGTGCCAGCAGATCGTCGACAGGGGTTAATGAAAAACTGTTTTTT	CASRSSTGVNEKLFF
TRBV24-1	many	NA	TRBJ2-1	TGTGCCACCAGTGACGGAACTAGCTCCTACAATGAGCAGTTCTTC	CATSDGTSSYNEQFF
TRBV18	few	NA	TRBJ2-7	TGTGCCAGCTCACCATTGGACTGGCCCTACGAGCAGTACTTC	CASSPLDWPYEQYF
TRBV28	NA	TRBD2	TRBJ2-7	TGTGCCAGTCGGGGTAGCGGGGGCTCCTACGAGCAGTACTTC	CASRGSGGSYEQYF
TRBV2	NA	NA	TRBJ1-4	TGTGCCAGCAGTGGGGCGGGGGAAAAACTGTTTTTT	CASSGAGEKLFF
TRBV7-3	few	NA	TRBJ1-1	TGTGCCAGCAGCTTAAAGGGACGCGGGATGAACACTGAAGCTTTCTTT	CASSLKGRGMNTEAFF
TRBV7-9	many	NA	TRBJ2-3	TGTGCCAGCAGCTTCCAGCGACCTGGCACAGATACGCAGTATTTT	CASSFQRPGTDTQYF
TRBV6-2/TRBV6-3	NA	NA	TRBJ2-1	TGTGCCAGCACCTCCGGGCGGAGCAATGAGCAGTTCTTC	CASTSGRSNEQFF
TRBV7-7	NA	NA	TRBJ2-1	TGTGCTAGCAGCTTAGAGTCTCATTATGAGCAGTTCTTC	CASSLESHYEQFF
TRBV16	many	NA	TRBJ2-2	TGTGCCAGCAGCCACCTCACCGGGGAGCTGTTTTTT	CASSHLTGELFF
TRBV3-1	few	TRBD2	TRBJ2-4	TGTGCCAGCAGCCAAGATACCCTAGCGGGCTGGGGGGCCAAAAACATTCAGTACTTC	CASSQDTLAGWGAKNIQYF
TRBV20-1	NA	TRBD1	TRBJ1-6	TGCAGTGCTAGGGGACAGGGGAAAAGGTCCTATAATTCACCCCTCCACTTT	CSARGQGKRSYNSPLHF
TRBV29-1	NA	NA	TRBJ1-2	TGCAGCGTTGAGACCTTCCTCTCTGGCTACACCTTC	CSVETFLSGYTF
TRBV6-5	few	NA	TRBJ1-2	TGTGCCAGCAGTTACTTCGGGACACGGGGCCATTATGGCTACACCTTC	CASSYFGTRGHYGYTF
TRBV20-1	few	TRBD2	TRBJ2-7	TGCAGTGCTAGAGATCGGAGCGGGAGTCTCTACGAGCAGTACTTC	CSARDRSGSLYEQYF
TRBV12-3/TRBV12-4	many	NA	TRBJ2-7	TGTGCCAGCAGGGAGGACGGAGCCTACGAGCAGTACTTC	CASREDGAYEQYF
TRBV25-1	few	TRBD1	TRBJ2-5	TGTGCCAGCAGTCCGATACAGGGGGCGCATGAAGAGACCCAGTACTTC	CASSPIQGAHEETQYF
TRBV9	few	TRBD1	TRBJ2-7	TGTGCCAGCAGCGCGGCGACAGGGCTCTCCTACGAGCAGTACTTC	CASSAATGLSYEQYF
TRBV20-1	NA	TRBD2	TRBJ2-1	TGCTGTGCTAGAGCCCCAGCGGGAGTCTCGGATGAGCAGTTCTTC	CCARAPAGVSDEQFF
TRBV7-9	many	NA	TRBJ1-4	TGTGCCAGCAGTGGAAGAGTTGCCACTAATGAAAAACTGTTTTTT	CASSGRVATNEKLFF
TRBV9	NA	NA	TRBJ2-2	TGTGCCAGCAGCGTAAGGGTCGACCGTTTTTCGGGGGAGCTGTTTTTT	CASSVRVDRFSGELFF
TRBV7-2	few	NA	TRBJ2-7	TGTGCCAGCAGCTTAGTCGTCGGAACCTACGAGCAGTACTTC	CASSLVVGTYEQYF
TRBV5-1	many	TRBD2	TRBJ2-1	TGCGCCAGCACCTTGAGCGGGAGGAAGTATGATGAGCAGTTCTTC	CASTLSGRKYDEQFF
TRBV5-1	few	NA	TRBJ2-7	TGCGCCAGCAGCTTGAACAGGGTGGACGAGCAGTACTTC	CASSLNRVDEQYF
TRBV5-1	many	NA	TRBJ2-3	TGCGCCAGCAGCTCGACTGGGGGGATCCGCACAGATACGCAGTATTTT	CASSSTGGIRTDTQYF
TRBV6-5	NA	NA	TRBJ2-7	TGTGCCAGCAGTTACCTGATTGGGCCCCGCTACGAGCAGTACTTC	CASSYLIGPRYEQYF
TRBV9	few	TRBD2	TRBJ2-1	TGTGCCAGCAGCGTAGGATTTCTAGCGGGAGATTCCTACAATGAGCAGTTCTTC	CASSVGFLAGDSYNEQFF
TRBV27	few	NA	TRBJ2-2	TGTGCCAGCAGTTTACCCCGGAGTCTACAGAGCAGGAGACCAAACACCGGGGAGCTGTTTTTT	CASSLPRSLQSRRPNTGELFF
TRBV2	NA	TRBD2	TRBJ2-7	TGTGCCAGCAGCGTGGGGACTAGCGGGACTCCCTACGAGCAGTACTTC	CASSVGTSGTPYEQYF
TRBV25-1	many	NA	TRBJ2-5	TGTGCCAGCAGCACAGACGGAAAAGAGACCCAGTACTTC	CASSTDGKETQYF
TRBV6-5	many	NA	TRBJ2-2	TGTGCCAGCAGTTATGACAGGAACACCGGGGAGCTGTTTTTT	CASSYDRNTGELFF
TRBV29-1	many	NA	TRBJ2-7	TGCAGCGTTGAAAGGGACACCCCCTACGAGCAGTACTTC	CSVERDTPYEQYF
TRBV6-2/TRBV6-3	NA	NA	TRBJ2-1	TGTGCCAGCAGTTACAGTCGGCATTTAGGGAATGAGCAGTTCTTC	CASSYSRHLGNEQFF
TRBV7-2	many	NA	TRBJ1-2	TGTGCCAGCATCTCCCTTCTAGTCTATGGCTACACCTTC	CASISLLVYGYTF
TRBV15	many	NA	TRBJ1-1	TGTGCCACCAGCAGCGGAGGGGGATTGAACACTGAAGCTTTCTTT	CATSSGGGLNTEAFF
TRBV7-2	many	NA	TRBJ2-5	TGTGCCAGCAGCTTAGCTAACGTTCGCAAGGGGATGTGGGGAGAGACCCAGTACTTC	CASSLANVRKGMWGETQYF